The table lists the clone carrying this T cell receptor (beta chain) with many counts. Amplification of TCR alpha and beta CDR3 regions from RNA used iRepertoire nested multiplex PCR. TCRdb used MiXCR to reprocess the multiplex PCR reads, holding one entry per CDR3 protein. Here the sample spans about 110,000 distinct CDR3 sequences, about 25% being singletons. The germline V and J ends were trimmed by 3 bases and 4 bases, with 6 bases remaining between them. Germline V gene sequence: CDR1 KGHSH, CDR2 LQKENI. The CDR3 has 12 residues. This sample stems from a study of glioma-infiltrating T cells. The V call is TRBV18, the J call TRBJ2-5, with D unresolved. This TCR derives from a human donor with low-grade glioma or glioblastoma, undergoing nonglioma brain surgery, or in good health (not recorded which). The sample taken for sequencing was glioma tissue, nonneoplastic brain tissue, or PBMCs (not recorded which). CDR3: CASSPAPETQYF. DNA for the CDR3: TGTGCCAGCTCACCGGCGCCAGAGACCCAGTACTTC.